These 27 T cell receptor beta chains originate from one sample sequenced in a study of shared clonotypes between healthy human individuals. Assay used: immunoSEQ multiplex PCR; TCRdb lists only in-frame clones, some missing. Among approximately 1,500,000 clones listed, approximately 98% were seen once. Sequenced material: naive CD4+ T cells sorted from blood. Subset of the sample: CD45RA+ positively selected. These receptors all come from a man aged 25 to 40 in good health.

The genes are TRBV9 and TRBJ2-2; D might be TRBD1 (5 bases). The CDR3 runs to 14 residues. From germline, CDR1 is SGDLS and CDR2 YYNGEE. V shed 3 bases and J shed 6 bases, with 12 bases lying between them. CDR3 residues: CASSAQGRAGELFF. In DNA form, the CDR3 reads TGTGCCAGCAGCGCCCAGGGTCGCGCCGGGGAGCTGTTTTTT. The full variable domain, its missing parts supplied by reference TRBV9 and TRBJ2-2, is DSGVTQTPKHLITATGQRVTLRCSPRSGDLSVYWYQQSLDQGLQFLIQYYNGEERAKGNILERFSAQQFPDLHSELNLSSLELGDSALYFCASSAQGRAGELFFGEGSRLTVL.

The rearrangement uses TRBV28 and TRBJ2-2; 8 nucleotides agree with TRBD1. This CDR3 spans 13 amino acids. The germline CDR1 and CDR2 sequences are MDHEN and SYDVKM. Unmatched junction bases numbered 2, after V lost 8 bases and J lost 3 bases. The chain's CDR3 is CASQGADTGELFF. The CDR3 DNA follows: TGTGCCAGCCAGGGGGCTGACACCGGGGAGCTGTTTTTT.

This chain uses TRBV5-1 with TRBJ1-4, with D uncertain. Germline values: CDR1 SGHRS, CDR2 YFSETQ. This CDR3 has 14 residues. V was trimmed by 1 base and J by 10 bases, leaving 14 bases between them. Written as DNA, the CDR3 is TGCGCCAGCAGCTTGAGGGAGCCGGGAAGAAAACTGTTTTTT. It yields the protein CASSLREPGRKLFF. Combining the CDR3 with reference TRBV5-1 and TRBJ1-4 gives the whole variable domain KAGVTQTPRYLIKTRGQQVTLSCSPISGHRSVSWYQQTPGQGLQFLFEYFSETQRNKGNFPGRFSGRQFSNSRSEMNVSTLELGDSALYLCASSLREPGRKLFFGSGTQLSVL.

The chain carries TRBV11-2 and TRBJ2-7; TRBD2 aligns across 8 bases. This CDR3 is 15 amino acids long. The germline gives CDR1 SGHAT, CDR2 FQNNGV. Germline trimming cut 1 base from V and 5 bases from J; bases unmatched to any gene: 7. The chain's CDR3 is CASSLGSGSPHEQYF. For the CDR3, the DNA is TGTGCCAGCAGCTTAGGAAGCGGGAGTCCCCACGAGCAGTACTTC.

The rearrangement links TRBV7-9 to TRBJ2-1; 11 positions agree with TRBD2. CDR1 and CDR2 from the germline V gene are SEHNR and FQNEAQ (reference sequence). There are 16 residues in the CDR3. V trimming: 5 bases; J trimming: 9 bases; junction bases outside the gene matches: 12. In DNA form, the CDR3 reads TGTGCCAGCAGCCCGATAGCGGGAGGGCCGGGGGGTGAGCAGTTCTTC. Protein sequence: CASSPIAGGPGGEQFF.

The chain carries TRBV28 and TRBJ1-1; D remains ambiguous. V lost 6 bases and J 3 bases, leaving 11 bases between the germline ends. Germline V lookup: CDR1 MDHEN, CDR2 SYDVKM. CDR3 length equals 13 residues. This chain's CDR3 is CASSLRPDTEAFF. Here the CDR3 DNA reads TGTGCCAGCAGCCTACGACCTGACACTGAAGCTTTCTTT.

CDR3 sequence reads: CASSLYEGDNEQFF. The DNA of the CDR3 is TGTGCCAGCAGCTTATACGAGGGGGACAATGAGCAGTTCTTC. The gene calls are TRBV11-3 and TRBJ2-1, with a possible D match to TRBD1 (6 bases). V was trimmed by 2 bases and J by 5 bases, leaving 10 bases between them. The CDR3 spans 14 residues. Germline CDR1 is SGHNT and CDR2 is YENEEA. The complete variable domain, with remaining parts taken from reference TRBV11-3 and TRBJ2-1, reads EAGVVQSPRYKIIEKKQPVAFWCNPISGHNTLYWYLQNLGQGPELLIRYENEEAVDDSQLPKDRFSAERLKGVDSTLKIQPAELGDSAVYLCASSLYEGDNEQFFGPGTRLTVL.

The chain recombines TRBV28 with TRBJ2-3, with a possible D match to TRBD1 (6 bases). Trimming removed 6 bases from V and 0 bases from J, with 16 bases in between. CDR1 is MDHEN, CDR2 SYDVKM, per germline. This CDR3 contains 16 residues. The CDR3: CASRSGTKTSTDTQYF. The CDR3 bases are TGTGCCAGCAGGTCCGGGACAAAGACTAGCACAGATACGCAGTATTTT.

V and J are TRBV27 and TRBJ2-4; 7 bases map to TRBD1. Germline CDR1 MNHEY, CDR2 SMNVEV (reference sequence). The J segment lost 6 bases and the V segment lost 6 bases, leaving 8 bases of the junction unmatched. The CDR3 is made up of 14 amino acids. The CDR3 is CASSPDRAPNIQYF. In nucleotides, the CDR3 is TGTGCCAGCAGCCCCGACAGGGCCCCAAACATTCAGTACTTC.

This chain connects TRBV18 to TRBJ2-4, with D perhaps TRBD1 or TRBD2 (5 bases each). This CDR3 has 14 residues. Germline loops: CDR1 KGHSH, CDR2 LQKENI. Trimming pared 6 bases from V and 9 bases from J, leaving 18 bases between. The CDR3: CASSRDRQYTIQYF. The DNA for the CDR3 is TGTGCCAGCTCCCGGGATCGACAGTATACCATTCAGTACTTC.

Here the CDR3 reads CSAVGLGTQYF. DNA for the CDR3: TGCAGTGCGGTGGGACTGGGGACCCAGTACTTC. The V call is TRBV20-1, the J call TRBJ2-5, with a possible D match to TRBD2 (6 bases). Germline values: CDR1 DFQATT, CDR2 SNEGSKA (reference sequence). There are 11 residues in the CDR3. Trimming removed 6 bases from V and 7 bases from J, with 12 bases in between.

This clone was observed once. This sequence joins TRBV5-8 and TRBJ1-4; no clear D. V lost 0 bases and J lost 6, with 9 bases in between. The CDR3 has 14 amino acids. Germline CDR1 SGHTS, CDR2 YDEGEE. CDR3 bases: TGTGCCAGCAGCTTGGGGACTTACGATGAAAAACTGTTTTTT. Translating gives CASSLGTYDEKLFF.

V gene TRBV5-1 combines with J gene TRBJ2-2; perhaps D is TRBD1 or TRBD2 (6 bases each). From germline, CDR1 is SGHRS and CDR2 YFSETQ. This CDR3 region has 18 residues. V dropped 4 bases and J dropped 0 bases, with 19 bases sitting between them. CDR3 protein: CASSGAGGALSNTGELFF. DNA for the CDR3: TGCGCCAGCAGCGGTGCCGGGGGCGCCCTATCGAACACCGGGGAGCTGTTTTTT.

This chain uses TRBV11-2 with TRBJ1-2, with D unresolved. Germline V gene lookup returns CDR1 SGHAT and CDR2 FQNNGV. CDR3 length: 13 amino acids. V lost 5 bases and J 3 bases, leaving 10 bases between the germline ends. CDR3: CASSPREDYGYTF. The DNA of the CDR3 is TGTGCCAGCAGCCCCCGGGAGGACTATGGCTACACCTTC.

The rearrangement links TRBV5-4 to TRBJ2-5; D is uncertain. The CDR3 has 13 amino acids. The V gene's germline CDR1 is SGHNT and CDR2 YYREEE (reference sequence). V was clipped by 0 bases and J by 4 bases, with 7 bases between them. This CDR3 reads CASSLALTETQYF. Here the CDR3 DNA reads TGTGCCAGCAGCTTGGCCTTGACAGAGACCCAGTACTTC.

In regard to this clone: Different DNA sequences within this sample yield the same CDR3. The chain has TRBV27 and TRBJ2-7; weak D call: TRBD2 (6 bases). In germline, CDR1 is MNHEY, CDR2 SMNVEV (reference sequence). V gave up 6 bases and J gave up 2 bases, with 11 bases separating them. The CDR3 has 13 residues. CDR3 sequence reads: CASSSAGPYEQYF. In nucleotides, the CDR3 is TGTGCCAGCAGCTCCGCGGGGCCCTACGAGCAGTACTTC.

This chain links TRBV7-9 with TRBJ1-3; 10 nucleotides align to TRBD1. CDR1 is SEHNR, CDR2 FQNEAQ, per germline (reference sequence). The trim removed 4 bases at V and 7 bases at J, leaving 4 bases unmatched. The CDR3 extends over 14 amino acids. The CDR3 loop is CASSSGQGDNTIYF. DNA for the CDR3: TGTGCCAGCAGCTCAGGACAGGGGGACAACACCATATATTTT.

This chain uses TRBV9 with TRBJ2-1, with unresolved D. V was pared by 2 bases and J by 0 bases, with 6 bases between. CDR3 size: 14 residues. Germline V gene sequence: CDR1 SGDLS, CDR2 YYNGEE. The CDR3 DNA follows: TGTGCCAGCAGCGTCCAGGACTCCTACAATGAGCAGTTCTTC. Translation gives CASSVQDSYNEQFF.

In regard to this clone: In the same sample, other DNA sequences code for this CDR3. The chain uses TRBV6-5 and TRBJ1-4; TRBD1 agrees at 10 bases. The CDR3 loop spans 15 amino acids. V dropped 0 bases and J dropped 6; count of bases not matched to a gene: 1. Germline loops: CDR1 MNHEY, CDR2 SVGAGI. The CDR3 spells CASSYSGTGDEKLFF. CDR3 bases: TGTGCCAGCAGTTACTCAGGGACAGGGGATGAAAAACTGTTTTTT.

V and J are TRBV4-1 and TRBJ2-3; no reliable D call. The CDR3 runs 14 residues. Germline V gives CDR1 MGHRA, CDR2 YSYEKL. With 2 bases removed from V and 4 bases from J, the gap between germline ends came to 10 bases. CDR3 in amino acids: CASSQPLGADTQYF. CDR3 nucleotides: TGCGCCAGCAGCCAACCCCTTGGGGCAGATACGCAGTATTTT.

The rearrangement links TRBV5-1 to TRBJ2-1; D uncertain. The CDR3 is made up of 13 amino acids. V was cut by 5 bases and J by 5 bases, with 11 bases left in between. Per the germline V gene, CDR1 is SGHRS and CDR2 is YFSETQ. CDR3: CASRDENHNEQFF. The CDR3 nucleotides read TGCGCCAGCAGAGACGAGAACCACAATGAGCAGTTCTTC.

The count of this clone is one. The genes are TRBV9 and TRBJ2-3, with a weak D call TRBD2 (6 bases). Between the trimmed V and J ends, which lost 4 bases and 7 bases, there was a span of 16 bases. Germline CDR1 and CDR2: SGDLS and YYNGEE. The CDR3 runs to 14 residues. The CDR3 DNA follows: TGTGCCAGCAGCCCTTCGGCCGCGGGGAATACGCAGTATTTT. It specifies CASSPSAAGNTQYF.

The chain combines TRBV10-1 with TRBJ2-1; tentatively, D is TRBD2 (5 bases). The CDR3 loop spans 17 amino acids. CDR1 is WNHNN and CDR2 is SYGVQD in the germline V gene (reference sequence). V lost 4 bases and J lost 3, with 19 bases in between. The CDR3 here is CASSGNSLSGFYNEQFF. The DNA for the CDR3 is TGCGCCAGCAGTGGAAATAGCCTTTCGGGGTTCTACAATGAGCAGTTCTTC.

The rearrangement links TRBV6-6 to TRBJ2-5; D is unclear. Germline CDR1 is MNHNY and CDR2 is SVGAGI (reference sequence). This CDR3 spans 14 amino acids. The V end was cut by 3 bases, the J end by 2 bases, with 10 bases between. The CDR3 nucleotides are TGTGCCAGCAGTTATCGCGTCAGTCAAGAGACCCAGTACTTC. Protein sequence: CASSYRVSQETQYF.

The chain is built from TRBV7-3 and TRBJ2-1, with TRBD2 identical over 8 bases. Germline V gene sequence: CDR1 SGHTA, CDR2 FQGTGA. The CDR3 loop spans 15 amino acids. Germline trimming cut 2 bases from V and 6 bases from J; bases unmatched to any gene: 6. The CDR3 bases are TGTGCCAGCAGCTTATCCCGGACTAGCCTCAATGAGCAGTTCTTC. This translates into CASSLSRTSLNEQFF.

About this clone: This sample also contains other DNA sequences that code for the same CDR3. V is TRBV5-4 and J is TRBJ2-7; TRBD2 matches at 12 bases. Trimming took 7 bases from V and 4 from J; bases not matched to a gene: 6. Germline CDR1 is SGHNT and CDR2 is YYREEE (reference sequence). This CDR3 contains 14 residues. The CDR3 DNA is TGTGCCAGCCGGCTAGCGGGAGGGCCTTACGAGCAGTACTTC. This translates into CASRLAGGPYEQYF.

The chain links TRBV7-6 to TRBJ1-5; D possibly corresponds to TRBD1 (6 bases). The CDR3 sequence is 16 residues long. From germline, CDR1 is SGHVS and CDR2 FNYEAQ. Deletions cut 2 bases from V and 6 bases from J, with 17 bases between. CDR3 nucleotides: TGTGCCAGCAGCTTAAGTGGCGGGGGGCGCGGTCAGCCCCAGCATTTT. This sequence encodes CASSLSGGGRGQPQHF.